The 5 T cell receptor beta chains below were found in one sample sequenced in a study of blood T cell repertoires in COVID-19 (dated by TCRdb to about 2020). Library preparation employed the immunoSEQ multiplex PCR assay. The clones in this table, taken by TCRdb from immuneACCESS, are in-frame only. Not every clone is retained; where verified, under half of the shortfall comes from an unresolved V gene, and the cause of the rest is unknown. The sample profile shows about 200,000 clones; roughly 84% of them were found once. Around 5% of the sample is in the top ten clones. Material for sequencing was peripheral blood. The source is an elderly woman with acute or convalescent COVID-19.

CDR3 coding DNA: TGCGCCAGTCGTTCGCGTATTCCCTACAATGAGCAGTTCTTC. Translation gives CASRSRIPYNEQFF. The chain links TRBV5-1 to TRBJ2-1; D gene unclear. Germline assignment: CDR1 SGHRS and CDR2 YFSETQ. V was clipped by 8 bases and J by 2 bases, with 14 bases between them. The CDR3 spans 14 residues.

The V and J genes are TRBV30 and TRBJ1-4, with 7 bases fitting TRBD1. Trimming cost V 5 bases and J 2 bases; bases outside gene matches: 2. Germline CDR1 is GTSNPN and CDR2 is SVGIG (reference sequence). The CDR3 covers 13 residues. CDR3 sequence (DNA): TGTGCCTGGGGCAGGGGGACTAATGAAAAACTGTTTTTT. This encodes CAWGRGTNEKLFF.

This clone has only one observation. This chain connects TRBV30 to TRBJ1-1, with unresolved D. In germline, CDR1 is GTSNPN, CDR2 SVGIG (reference sequence). The ends were cut back, 2 bases at V and 4 bases at J, with 14 bases in the middle. The CDR3 is made up of 14 amino acids. Here the CDR3 reads CAWSIVRLGTEAFF. The CDR3 DNA follows: TGTGCCTGGAGTATCGTCAGGCTGGGCACTGAAGCTTTCTTT.

J is TRBJ2-7 and V is TRBV7-9; no clear D gene. The V and J ends lost 2 bases and 4 bases respectively, with 6 bases between them. This CDR3 region has 12 residues. Germline-derived CDR1 and CDR2 are SEHNR and FQNEAQ (reference sequence). The CDR3 loop reads CASSLIGYEQYF. DNA for the CDR3: TGTGCCAGCAGCTTAATCGGTTACGAGCAGTACTTC.

The gene calls are TRBV7-6 and TRBJ1-1, with a weak D call TRBD1 (5 bases). The V end was cut by 2 bases, the J end by 0 bases, with 10 bases between. The length of the CDR3 is 15 residues. Germline V lookup: CDR1 SGHVS, CDR2 FNYEAQ. CDR3 bases: TGTGCCAGCAGCTTACTCTCAGGGCTGAACACTGAAGCTTTCTTT. Translating it yields CASSLLSGLNTEAFF.